This T cell receptor beta chain was identified during a study of cytomegalovirus exposure and HLA in healthy donors (dated by TCRdb to 2016 to 2017). In terms of the full investigation: In an earlier analysis of fewer than 750 of the donors, approximately 300 Gb of sequence data and 120 million or so unique TCR beta sequences from about 179 million T cells were reported. Approximately 300 gigabases of sequencing data and roughly 80 million unique TCR sequences made up an early release that covered fewer than 650 HLA-typed donors. Of the 300 to 500 genotyped donors, approximately 80% were placed in the genetic ancestry cluster associated with self-reported Caucasian donors. The aim of the study was to test whether cataloging public T cell receptors could identify signatures of past pathogen exposure. The study profiled the T cell repertoires of hundreds of subjects by immunosequencing and related them to cytomegalovirus serostatus. Along with the approximately 620-subject first cohort, a separate validation cohort of over 90 different subjects was used. High-throughput TCR immunosequencing, statistical association of individual TCRs with disease status, and machine learning were combined to predict cytomegalovirus infection status. In a later analysis, previously published TCR beta repertoires from 500 to 750 donors were re-analyzed and high-resolution HLA genotyping was added so that TCR occurrence patterns could be studied. Rather than drawing on any new phenotypic data, the later analysis identified candidate immune exposures from TCR beta sequences and the way those sequences occurred across donors. An earlier analysis of several hundred of the donors used high-throughput TCR beta sequencing to judge whether each TCR beta V gene segment behaved as functional or pseudogenic. Donor age, sex, ethnicity and CMV serostatus were compiled together with the repertoire data. A later genetic analysis used genome-wide SNP genotypes for about 60% of the roughly 670 donors, treating that subset as a discovery cohort. Every repertoire in the discovery cohort had been generated on one and the same sequencing platform. Class I and class II HLA loci were covered by the typing at four-digit resolution. Typing coverage varied by locus: roughly 620-640 donors for A, B, C, DRB1 and DQB1; around 560 for DQA1; more than 600 for DPA1; 400 to 480 for DPB1. Because of strong linkage in the cohort, four or five DR-DQ haplotypes were treated as single units for association and clustering. On average, 235,054 unique TCR beta nucleotide sequences were sequenced per donor among more than 350 genotyped donors of the cohort, with around 19% of those sequences being non-productive. General findings and caveats noted by the study authors: A later analysis found that most CMV-associated TCR beta chains appeared HLA-restricted, with HLA associations seemingly driven largely by CMV exposure. Compared with the roughly 670-donor mean, donors in an Asian-associated ancestry cluster had fewer N-insertions in productive TCRs, according to a later genetic analysis. A further reported finding was that TCR beta sequences accurately predicted the HLA-A and HLA-B alleles for most subjects in the first cohort. Assigning TCR associations to individual alleles was difficult when HLA alleles, especially DR and DQ, strongly co-occurred. In an earlier analysis of fewer than 750 of the donors, most TCR beta V segments were observed in productive rearrangements about 87% or about 30% of the time, broadly matching IMGT annotations. It was suggested by the authors that the approach could potentially be generalized to other disease states and immunological phenotypes. Presence/absence analyses assumed roughly uniform sequencing depth across donors, an assumption that may not hold. According to a later analysis, TCR association rates differed among HLA loci, with DRB1 alleles showing the most associated TCRs and HLA-C alleles showing the fewest. Cytomegalovirus status was reported to be diagnosed by the classifier with high specificity and sensitivity in both the original and validation cohorts. In a later analysis, HLA-associated TCR beta chains showed more clonal expansion and lower generation probabilities than non-associated chains that were equally common. Because the 87-base-pair reads could not distinguish some IMGT-functional V segments, including TRBV6-2 and TRBV6-3, those segments were excluded. According to a later analysis, parvovirus B19, influenza, CMV and Epstein-Barr virus appeared linked to several top co-occurrence clusters. A later analysis associated around 16,000 TCR beta sequences with specific HLA alleles at a false discovery rate of 0.05. CMV serostatus was the only immune exposure information available for the cohort. Because some donors lacked HLA typing at each locus, the association tests relied only on the typed subset. An association between a missense DCLRE1C variant and V-gene and J-gene trimming of TCR beta chains was found in a later genetic analysis and replicated in an independent cohort. The study listed 150 to 200 TCR beta chains as associated with cytomegalovirus. Correlated functional status among segregating V segments might be attributable to linkage disequilibrium, but an unknown experimental factor could not be ruled out. Only TCR beta chains were sequenced in this cohort, and the absence of alpha or paired-chain data limited detectable features. Three of the identified cytomegalovirus-associated TCR beta chains were confirmed in vitro to be specific for cytomegalovirus antigens. A group of highly shared sequence variants was considered likely to be a technical artifact of the sequencing pipeline. Most TCR sequences were seen in very few donors, while some public TCRs were found in many individuals. Because counts were too low, about 18 rarely observed V segments, including chromosome 9 orphons, were excluded from the earlier analysis of around 640 of the donors.

There are 13 amino acids in the CDR3, from cysteine to phenylalanine inclusive. The DNA shown is the 39-base CDR3, in frame from base 1. The germline V gene supplies CDR1 MDHEN and CDR2 SYDVKM. Compared with germline, V lacks 7 bases and J lacks 13 bases; bases without a gene match: 12. Library creation used the immunoSEQ multiplex PCR assay. For the multiplex PCR, a mixture combining 60 forward primers for TCR Vbeta segments and 13 reverse primers for TCR Jbeta segments was used. The CDR3 region of rearranged TCR beta genes was amplified from genomic DNA by a multiplex PCR assay. Amplified TCR beta libraries were sequenced as 87-base-pair reads on the Illumina HiSeq System. Processing in the source paper ran as follows. In a later analysis, some 80 million unique TCR beta chains were counted across the roughly 700 repertoires, and roughly 10 million of these chains were shared by at least two donors. Raw reads were error-corrected and collapsed into unique sequences by a nearest-neighbor algorithm in which closely related sequences were merged to remove PCR and sequencing errors. V, D and J gene segments were assigned by aligning CDR3 sequences to IMGT reference sequences. For a sequence to be retained, a match of at least six nucleotides was required to both a V gene segment and a J gene segment. A rearrangement counted as productive if the CDR3 had no stop codons and remained in frame with V and J, and every other rearrangement counted as non-productive. CDR3 was defined according to IMGT convention as the region running from the second conserved V-encoded cysteine to the conserved J-encoded phenylalanine. Sequences without an unambiguous match to a single V gene segment were excluded from the earlier analysis of approximately 560 of the donors. An earlier analysis of some 610 of the donors called V segments functional above 56.7% productive rearrangements and segregating when the between-donor standard deviation exceeded 5%. To diagnose cytomegalovirus status from the catalog of TCR beta chain sequences, a statistical classification framework was built. In a later analysis, TCR nucleotide sequences were compared against IMGT/GENE-DB human TR gene sequences so that V and J genes could be assigned. A later analysis assigned CDR3 sequences and most-parsimonious VDJ recombination scenarios with the TCRdist pipeline. In a later analysis, every TCR beta chain was defined by the combination of its CDR3 amino acid sequence and its V-gene family, and reads without a unique V-gene family were dropped. To address suspected cross-contamination and a sequencing artifact, a later analysis removed some 620 highly shared, low-generation-probability nucleotide sequences. A later analysis calculated a clonal expansion index for each public chain from normalized within-repertoire ranks of inferred template counts. Generation probabilities in a later analysis came from a VDJ recombination model fitted to out-of-frame rearrangements, and those results were checked against IGoR. In a later analysis, hypergeometric tests were used to score TCR-TCR, TCR-HLA and TCR-CMV co-occurrence, with a repertoire-size bias correction applied to TCR pairs. False discovery rates were estimated in a later analysis by permuting HLA or CMV assignments 20 times. In a later analysis, co-occurring TCRs were grouped using DBSCAN, with TCRdist sequence similarity added in when clustering inside HLA-allele-positive subsets. Repertoires with fewer than 30,000 or more than 120,000 public chains were left out of co-occurrence clustering, as were about 5 repertoires with anomalous nucleotide sharing. TCRdb provides this immuneACCESS table in a form limited to in-frame rearrangements. Some clones are lacking; in checked studies, under half of them reflect an unresolved V gene, and why the rest are absent is not known. V, J and clone size reflect that table, while D and trimming were determined from the DNA. The sample data list under 130,000 clones, and 13% to 15% of these were observed just once. The ten largest account for around 0.86% of the sample.

The cohort comprised around 690 healthy bone marrow donors. At the time of sampling, all cohort members were nominally healthy, though unrecorded immune exposures were likely present. The donor tested CMV seronegative and was one of the 352 seronegative cohort members. A peripheral blood sample was collected from each donor, and TCR beta sequencing was performed on peripheral blood mononuclear cells. Genomic DNA extraction from the blood cell samples was performed with the Qiagen DNeasy Blood Extraction Kit. Concerning this clone: This receptor's antigen is unknown. No clone much larger than this one lies a single base away; base qualities are absent.

The V gene is TRBV28 and the J gene is TRBJ1-4; TRBD1 lines up with 7 middle nucleotides. The material sequenced was PBMCs. This sequence was found in a female donor in good health and CMV-seronegative. For the CDR3, the sequence is CASTRQGGLRLFF. DNA sequence: TGTGCCAGCACCCGACAGGGCGGTTTAAGACTGTTTTTT.